Included here is one TCR beta chain sequence, with context. Its antigen remains unknown. V gave up 6 bases and J gave up 5 bases, with 16 bases separating them. Germline CDR1 reads GTSNPN; CDR2 reads SVGIG (reference sequence). The CDR3 consists of 14 residues. These data come from a study of cytotoxic CD8 clonotypes in ibrutinib-treated CLL. Study background: There were, on average, around 260,000 productive templates and 94,082 productive rearrangements per sample. The study, taken as a whole, reports: Age-matched healthy donor levels were exceeded by baseline clonality, which tracked circulating CD8+ T-cell counts. Sample timing was unmatched between remission and later-progressing patients; lymph nodes unstudied.

The data were produced by immunoSEQ multiplex PCR, yet TCRdb's version contains in-frame clones alone and is incomplete. The sample shows some 200,000 clones, about 75% of them seen only once. The J gene is TRBJ1-4, the V gene TRBV30; D call uncertain. The TCR comes from a human donor with chronic lymphocytic leukemia. The sequences come from PBMCs, collected after 12 months of ibrutinib treatment. The CDR3 is CACVPLGLNEKLFF. Written as DNA, the CDR3 is TGTGCCTGTGTTCCTCTCGGACTGAATGAAAAACTGTTTTTT.